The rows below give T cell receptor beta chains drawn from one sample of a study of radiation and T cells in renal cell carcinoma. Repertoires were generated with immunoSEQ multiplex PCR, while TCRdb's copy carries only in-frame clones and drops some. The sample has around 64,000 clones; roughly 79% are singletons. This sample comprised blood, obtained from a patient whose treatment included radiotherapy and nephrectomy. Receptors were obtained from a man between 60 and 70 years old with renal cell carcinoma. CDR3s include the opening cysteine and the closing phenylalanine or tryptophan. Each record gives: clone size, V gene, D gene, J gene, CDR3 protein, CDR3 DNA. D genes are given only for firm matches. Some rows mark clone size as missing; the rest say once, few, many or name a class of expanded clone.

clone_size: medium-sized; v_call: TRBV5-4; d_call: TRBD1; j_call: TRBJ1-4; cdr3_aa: CASSYPGQGSEKLFF; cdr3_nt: TGTGCCAGCAGCTACCCGGGACAGGGAAGTGAAAAACTGTTTTTT
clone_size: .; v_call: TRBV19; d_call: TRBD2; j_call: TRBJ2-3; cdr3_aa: CASSLSTSGGTDTQYF; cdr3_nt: TGTGCCAGTAGCTTATCGACTAGCGGGGGCACAGATACGCAGTATTTT
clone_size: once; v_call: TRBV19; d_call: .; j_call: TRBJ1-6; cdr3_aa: CASSSSVQGSNSPLHF; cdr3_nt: TGTGCCAGTAGTTCGTCGGTTCAGGGCTCTAATTCACCCCTCCACTTT
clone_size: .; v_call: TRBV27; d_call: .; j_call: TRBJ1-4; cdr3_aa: CASSQGLWANEKLFF; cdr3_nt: TGTGCCAGCAGTCAGGGCTTGTGGGCTAATGAAAAACTGTTTTTT
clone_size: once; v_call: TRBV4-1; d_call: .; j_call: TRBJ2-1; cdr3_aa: CASSQDRRVGQFF; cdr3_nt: TGCGCCAGCAGCCAAGATCGTAGGGTCGGGCAGTTCTTC
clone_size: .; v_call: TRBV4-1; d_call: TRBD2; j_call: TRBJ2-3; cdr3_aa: CASSRSGLVAGADTQYF; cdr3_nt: TGCGCCAGCAGCCGTTCCGGTCTGGTAGCGGGAGCAGATACGCAGTATTTT
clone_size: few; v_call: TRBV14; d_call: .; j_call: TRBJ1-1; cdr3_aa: CASSQGLYTEAFF; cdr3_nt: TGTGCCAGCAGCCAAGGGTTATACACTGAAGCTTTCTTT
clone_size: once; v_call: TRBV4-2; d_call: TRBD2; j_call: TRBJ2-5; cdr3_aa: CASSQDEGTRGETQYF; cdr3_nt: TGTGCCAGCAGCCAAGATGAAGGGACTAGGGGAGAGACCCAGTACTTC
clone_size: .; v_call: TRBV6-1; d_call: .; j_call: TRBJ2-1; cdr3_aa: CASSEGSGGVYNEQFF; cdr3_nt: TGTGCCAGCAGTGAAGGTAGCGGAGGCGTTTACAATGAGCAGTTCTTC
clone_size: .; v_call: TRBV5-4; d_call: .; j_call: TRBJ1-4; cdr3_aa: CASSPEGGHEKLFF; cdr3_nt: TGTGCCAGCAGCCCCGAAGGGGGTCATGAAAAACTGTTTTTT
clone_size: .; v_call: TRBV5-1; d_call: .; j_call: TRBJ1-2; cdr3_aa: CASSLAGIGYGYTF; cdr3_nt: TGCGCCAGCAGCTTGGCCGGGATCGGCTATGGCTACACCTTC
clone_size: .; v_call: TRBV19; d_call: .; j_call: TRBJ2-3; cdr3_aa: CATSRGGGGTDTQYF; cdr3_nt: TGTGCCACCTCGAGAGGCGGGGGCGGCACAGATACGCAGTATTTT
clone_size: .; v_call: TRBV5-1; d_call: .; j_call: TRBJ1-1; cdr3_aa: CASSFGLNTEAFF; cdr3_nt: TGCGCCAGCAGCTTCGGTTTGAACACTGAAGCTTTCTTT
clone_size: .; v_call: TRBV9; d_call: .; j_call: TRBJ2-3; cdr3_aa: CASSPQYWGEDTQYF; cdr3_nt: TGTGCCAGCAGCCCCCAGTACTGGGGGGAAGATACGCAGTATTTT
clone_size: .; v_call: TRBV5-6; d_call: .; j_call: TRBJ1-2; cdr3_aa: CASQGPWGQDYGYTF; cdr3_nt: TGTGCCAGCCAGGGGCCTTGGGGGCAGGACTATGGCTACACCTTC
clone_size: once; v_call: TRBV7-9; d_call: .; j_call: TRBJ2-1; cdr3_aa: CASSLRGADEQFF; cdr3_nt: TGTGCCAGCAGCTTACGGGGGGCCGATGAGCAGTTCTTC
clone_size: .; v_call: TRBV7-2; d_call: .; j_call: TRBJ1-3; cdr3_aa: CASSLSLLTGNTIYF; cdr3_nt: TGTGCCAGCAGCTTAAGCCTGTTAACTGGAAACACCATATATTTT
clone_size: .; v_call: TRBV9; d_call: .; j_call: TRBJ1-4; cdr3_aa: CASNPTGTSNEKLFF; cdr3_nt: TGTGCCAGCAACCCAACCGGGACAAGTAATGAAAAACTGTTTTTT
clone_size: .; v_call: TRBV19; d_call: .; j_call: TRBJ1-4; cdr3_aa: CASSRRGGEKLFF; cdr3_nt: TGTGCCAGTAGTAGGAGGGGAGGTGAAAAACTGTTTTTT
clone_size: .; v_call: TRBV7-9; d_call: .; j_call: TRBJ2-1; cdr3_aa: CASSSDLLDNEQFF; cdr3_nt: TGTGCCAGCAGCTCGGACCTACTGGACAATGAGCAGTTCTTC
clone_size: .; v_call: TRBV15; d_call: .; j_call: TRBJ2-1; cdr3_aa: CATSPEHRDSNNEQFF; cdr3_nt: TGTGCCACCAGCCCGGAGCACCGGGACTCAAACAATGAGCAGTTCTTC
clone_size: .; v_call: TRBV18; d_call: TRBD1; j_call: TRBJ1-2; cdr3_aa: CASSPDRAGYTF; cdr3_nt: TGTGCCAGCTCACCGGACAGGGCTGGCTACACCTTC
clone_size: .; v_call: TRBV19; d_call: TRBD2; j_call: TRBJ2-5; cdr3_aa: CASSIGGETQYF; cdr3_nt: TGTGCCAGTAGTATCGGGGGGGAGACCCAGTACTTC
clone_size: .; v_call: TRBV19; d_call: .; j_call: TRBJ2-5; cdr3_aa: CASSIVGVVETQYF; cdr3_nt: TGTGCCAGTAGTATAGTGGGGGTCGTGGAGACCCAGTACTTC
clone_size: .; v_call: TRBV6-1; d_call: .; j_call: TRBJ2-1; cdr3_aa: CASREDAGSYNEQFF; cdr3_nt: TGTGCCAGCAGAGAAGACGCGGGCTCCTACAATGAGCAGTTCTTC
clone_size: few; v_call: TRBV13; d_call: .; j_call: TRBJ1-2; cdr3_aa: CASSLLVRAGSGYTF; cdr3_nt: TGTGCCAGCAGCTTACTAGTCAGGGCAGGAAGCGGTTACACCTTC
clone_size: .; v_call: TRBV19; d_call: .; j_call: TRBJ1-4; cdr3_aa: CASSIGQEREKLFF; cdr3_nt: TGTGCCAGTAGTATAGGACAGGAGAGAGAAAAACTGTTTTTT
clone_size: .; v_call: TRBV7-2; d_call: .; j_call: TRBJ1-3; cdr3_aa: CASRPALRSGNTIYF; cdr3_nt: TGTGCCAGCAGGCCAGCATTAAGGTCTGGAAACACCATATATTTT
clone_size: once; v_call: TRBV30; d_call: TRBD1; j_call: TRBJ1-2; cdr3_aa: CAWSEQGIYGYTF; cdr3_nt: TGTGCCTGGAGTGAACAGGGGATCTATGGCTACACCTTC
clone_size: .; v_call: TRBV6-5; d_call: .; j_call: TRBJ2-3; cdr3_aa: CASSRMGRVDTQYF; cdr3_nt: TGTGCCAGCAGTCGGATGGGGCGGGTGGATACGCAGTATTTT
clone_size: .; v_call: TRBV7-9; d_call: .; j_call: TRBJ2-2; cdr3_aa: CASSLVSPNTGELFF; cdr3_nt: TGTGCCAGCAGCTTGGTCAGCCCGAACACCGGGGAGCTGTTTTTT
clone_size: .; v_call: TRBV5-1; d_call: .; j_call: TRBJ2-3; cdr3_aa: CASSPDGHSTDTQYF; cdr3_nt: TGCGCCAGCAGCCCGGACGGCCATAGCACAGATACGCAGTATTTT
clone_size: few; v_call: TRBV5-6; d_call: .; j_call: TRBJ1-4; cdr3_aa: CASSFYSGSTNEKLFF; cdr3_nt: TGTGCCAGCAGCTTCTATAGCGGATCAACTAATGAAAAACTGTTTTTT
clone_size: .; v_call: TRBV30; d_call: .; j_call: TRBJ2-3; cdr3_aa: CAWSGMDTQYF; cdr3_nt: TGTGCCTGGAGTGGGATGGATACGCAGTATTTT
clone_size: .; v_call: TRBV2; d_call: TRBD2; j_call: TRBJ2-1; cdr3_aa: CASSAAGASGNNEQFF; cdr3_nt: TGTGCCAGCAGTGCGGCCGGGGCTAGCGGGAACAATGAGCAGTTCTTC
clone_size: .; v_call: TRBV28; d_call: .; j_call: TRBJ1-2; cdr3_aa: CASSRNNYGYTF; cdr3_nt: TGTGCCAGCAGTCGAAATAACTATGGCTACACCTTC
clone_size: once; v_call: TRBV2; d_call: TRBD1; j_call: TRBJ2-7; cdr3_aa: CASNPGTVAYEQYF; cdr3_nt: TGTGCCAGCAATCCCGGGACAGTGGCCTACGAGCAGTACTTC
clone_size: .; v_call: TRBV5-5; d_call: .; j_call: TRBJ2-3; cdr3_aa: CASSLRGIPDTQYF; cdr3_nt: TGTGCCAGCAGCTTACGGGGGATCCCAGATACGCAGTATTTT
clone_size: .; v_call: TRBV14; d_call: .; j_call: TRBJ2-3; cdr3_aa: CASSQVKPGPTAQYF; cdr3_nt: TGTGCCAGCAGCCAAGTGAAACCGGGACCCACAGCGCAGTATTTT
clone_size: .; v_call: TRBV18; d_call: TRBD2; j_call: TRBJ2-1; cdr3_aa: CASSPLAGAGGLNEQFF; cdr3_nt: TGTGCCAGCTCACCCCTCGCGGGGGCGGGAGGGCTTAATGAGCAGTTCTTC
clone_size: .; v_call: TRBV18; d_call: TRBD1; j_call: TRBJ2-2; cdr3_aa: CASSPESGTVEGGELFF; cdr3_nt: TGTGCCAGCTCACCCGAATCCGGGACAGTCGAGGGCGGGGAGCTGTTTTTT
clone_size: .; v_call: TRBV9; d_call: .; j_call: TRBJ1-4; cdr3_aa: CASSFKAGTNGEKLFF; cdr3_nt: TGTGCCAGCAGCTTCAAGGCCGGGACTAACGGTGAAAAACTGTTTTTT
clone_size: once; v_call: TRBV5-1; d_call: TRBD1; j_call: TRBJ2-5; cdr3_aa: CASSWDRGSETQYF; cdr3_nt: TGCGCCAGCAGCTGGGACAGGGGGTCGGAGACCCAGTACTTC
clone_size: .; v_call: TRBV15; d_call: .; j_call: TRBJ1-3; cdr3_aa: CATSKGGASGNTIYF; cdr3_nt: TGTGCCACCAGCAAAGGAGGGGCCTCTGGAAACACCATATATTTT
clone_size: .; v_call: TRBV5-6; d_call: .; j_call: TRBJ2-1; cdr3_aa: CASSLTAHEQFF; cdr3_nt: TGTGCCAGCAGCTTAACTGCCCATGAGCAGTTCTTC
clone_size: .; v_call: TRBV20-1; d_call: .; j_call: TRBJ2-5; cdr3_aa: CSARDRALQYF; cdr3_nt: TGCAGTGCTAGAGATAGGGCTCTCCAGTACTTC
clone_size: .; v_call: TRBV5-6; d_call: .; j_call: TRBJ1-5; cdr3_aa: CASSLMGGGPQHF; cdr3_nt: TGTGCCAGCAGCTTGATGGGGGGTGGGCCCCAGCATTTT
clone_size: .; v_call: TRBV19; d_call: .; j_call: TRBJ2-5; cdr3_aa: CASRNLTGETQYF; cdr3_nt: TGTGCCAGTAGAAATCTCACGGGGGAGACCCAGTACTTC
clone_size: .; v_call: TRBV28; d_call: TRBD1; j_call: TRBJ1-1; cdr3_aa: CASSLVLGQGNTEAFF; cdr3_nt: TGTGCCAGCAGTTTGGTCCTCGGACAGGGGAACACTGAAGCTTTCTTT
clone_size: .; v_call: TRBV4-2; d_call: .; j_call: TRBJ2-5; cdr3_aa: CASSQGQETQYF; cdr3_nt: TGTGCCAGCAGCCAAGGTCAAGAGACCCAGTACTTC
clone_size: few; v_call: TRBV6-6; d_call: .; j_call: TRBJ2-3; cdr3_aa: CASSYPRVGDTQYF; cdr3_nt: TGTGCCAGCAGTTATCCCAGGGTGGGGGATACGCAGTATTTT
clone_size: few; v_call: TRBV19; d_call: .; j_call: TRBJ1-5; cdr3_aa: CASSMADSNQPQHF; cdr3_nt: TGTGCCAGTAGTATGGCGGACAGCAATCAGCCCCAGCATTTT
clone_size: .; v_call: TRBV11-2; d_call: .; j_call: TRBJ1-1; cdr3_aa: CASSFERGGTEAFF; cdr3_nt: TGTGCCAGCAGCTTCGAGAGGGGAGGGACTGAAGCTTTCTTT